The entry that follows covers one T cell receptor (beta chain) sequence. The data were taken from a study of blood T cell repertoires in COVID-19. About the study: COVID-19 samples from acute and convalescent phases originated in the United States, Italy and Spain. In each case, the material was cDNA or gDNA derived from T cells, B-cell-depleted T cells, or PBMCs.

The CDR3 sequence is 14 residues long. CDR1 is SEHNR, CDR2 FQNEAQ, per germline (reference sequence). The J segment lost 6 bases and the V segment lost 5 bases, leaving 3 bases of the junction unmatched. In the source study's methods: Quantification of nucleated cells was approximated via reference gene primer amplification. TCRdb's copy holds only in-frame clones and misses some; the assay was immunoSEQ multiplex PCR. V and J calls and clone size are those listed in that table; D and trimming were worked out from the DNA. The sample carries around 320,000 clones, around 90% recorded once. Sequences were obtained from peripheral blood. V and J are TRBV7-9 and TRBJ1-5, with 11 bases identical to TRBD1. This sequence was found in a man between 18 and 35 years old with active or convalescent COVID-19. In nucleotides, the CDR3 is TGTGCCAGCAGCATAGGGACAGGGGGTCAGCCCCAGCATTTT. It encodes CASSIGTGGQPQHF.